The sequence of this TCR beta chain was determined in a study of CD8+ T cells in alopecia areata. Across the study: Tofacitinib therapy lasting 6 to 18 months was followed by 6 months off drug. General study points: Affected lesional scalp, above all in alopecia totalis/universalis, was more clonal than normal scalp.

With 0 bases removed from V and 12 bases from J, the gap between germline ends came to 11 bases. This CDR3 comprises 11 residues. The germline V gene has CDR1 GTSNPN and CDR2 SVGIG (reference sequence). Treatment defined: oral pan-JAK inhibitor, 5-10 mg twice daily. Sorting separated CD4+ and CD8+ T cells out of PBMCs. RNA was extracted and reverse transcribed into cDNA as the sequencing template. Here immunoSEQ multiplex PCR was the method, and the copy in TCRdb shows in-frame clones only, minus some. The repertoire holds about 180,000 clones, 53% seen once, with 10% to 12% in the top ten. In the case of this clone: Its antigen is not known.

This chain uses TRBV30 with TRBJ1-2; D remains ambiguous. The receptor comes from a human donor with alopecia areata. The sequencing here drew on CD8+ T cells sorted from blood, taken at week 24, from a patient treated with tofacitinib. The CDR3 region is CAWSVGGNHTF. CDR3 DNA: TGTGCCTGGAGTGTAGGTGGGAATCACACCTTC.